The next 32 T cell receptor beta chains were all read from a single sample in a study of cytomegalovirus exposure and HLA in healthy donors. Some clones are missing from TCRdb's copy, which holds only in-frame ones; the method was immunoSEQ multiplex PCR. Here the sample spans 230,000 or so clones, about 90% being singletons. Sequencing was performed on PBMCs. The receptors originated from a woman in her late teens or twenties in good health and CMV-seronegative.

The V and J genes are TRBV7-2 and TRBJ2-7; 7 nucleotides agree with TRBD2. Germline V gene data show CDR1 as SGHTA and CDR2 as FQGNSA. The length of the CDR3 is 13 residues. The J segment lost 5 bases and the V segment lost 4 bases, leaving 5 bases of the junction unmatched. CDR3 sequence reads: CASSWTRAHEQYF. The CDR3 DNA sequence: TGTGCCAGCAGCTGGACTAGGGCCCACGAGCAGTACTTC.

This chain connects TRBV4-1 to TRBJ1-5; 7 bases map to TRBD1. There are 17 residues in the CDR3. Germline V CDR1 and CDR2: MGHRA, YSYEKL. V lost 3 bases to trimming and J lost 9 bases; unmatched junction nucleotides: 17. The CDR3 spells CASSQALQGSWGRPQHF. The CDR3 DNA sequence: TGCGCCAGCAGCCAGGCTTTACAGGGGAGTTGGGGTCGGCCCCAGCATTTT.

The chain recombines TRBV10-3 with TRBJ1-1, with TRBD1 as a possible D gene (5 bases). Germline loops: CDR1 ENHRY, CDR2 SYGVKD. There are 14 residues in the CDR3. The germline V and J ends were trimmed by 8 bases and 0 bases, with 13 bases remaining between them. CDR3 DNA: TGTGCCATCGGAAGACAGAAAATGAACACTGAAGCTTTCTTT. Protein sequence: CAIGRQKMNTEAFF.

CDR3 DNA sequence: TGTGCCAGCAGTCGTAACACCGGGACAGGGTTTAATGAAGCTTTCTTT. It specifies CASSRNTGTGFNEAFF. The chain is built from TRBV27 and TRBJ1-1, with 9 bases aligning to TRBD1. Per the germline V gene, CDR1 is MNHEY and CDR2 is SMNVEV (reference sequence). V lost 5 bases to trimming and J lost 7 bases; unmatched junction nucleotides: 14. The CDR3 has 16 amino acids.

The V call is TRBV7-2, the J call TRBJ2-7, with TRBD2 identical over 12 bases. The junction had 4 bases not matched to a gene; V was cut back by 5 bases and J by 2 bases. The CDR3 is made up of 15 amino acids. The germline gives CDR1 SGHTA, CDR2 FQGNSA. The CDR3, as DNA: TGTGCCAGCAGCCTCGGACTAGCGGGAACCTACGAGCAGTACTTC. It translates to CASSLGLAGTYEQYF.

The chain couples TRBV4-2 to TRBJ2-1, with TRBD2 matching 10 bases. CDR3 length equals 15 residues. The germline gives CDR1 LGHNA, CDR2 YNFKEQ. The junction had 4 bases not matched to a gene; V was cut back by 0 bases and J by 8 bases. CDR3 in amino acids: CASSQEAGTSDEQFF. In DNA, the CDR3 is TGTGCCAGCAGCCAAGAGGCTGGGACTAGCGATGAGCAGTTCTTC.

V usage is TRBV6-1 and J usage is TRBJ1-2, with D perhaps TRBD1 (6 bases). The germline CDR1 and CDR2 sequences are MNHNS and SASEGT. The CDR3 loop spans 16 amino acids. The V and J ends lost 3 bases and 4 bases respectively, with 18 bases between them. CDR3 region: CASSEKRAGVSYGYTF. The CDR3 nucleotides are TGTGCCAGCAGTGAGAAAAGGGCAGGGGTTTCCTATGGCTACACCTTC.

The chain employs TRBV5-6 and TRBJ2-1; 12 bases align to TRBD2. The CDR3 covers 16 residues. Per the germline V gene, CDR1 is SGHDT and CDR2 is YYEEEE. J gave up 7 bases and V 2 bases, and 7 bases lay outside the gene matches. The CDR3 DNA is TGTGCCAGCAGCTTAAGCTCGGGACTAGCGGGTAATGAGCAGTTCTTC. This translates into CASSLSSGLAGNEQFF.

This clone was picked up a small number of times. This chain joins TRBV27 and TRBJ1-2, with 7 bases lining up with TRBD1. The V segment lost 5 bases and the J segment 2 bases; nucleotides outside the gene matches: 5. The CDR3 covers 14 residues. Germline values: CDR1 MNHEY, CDR2 SMNVEV (reference sequence). The CDR3 DNA sequence: TGTGCCAGCAGTCTCAGGGGGTCCAACTATGGCTACACCTTC. As protein: CASSLRGSNYGYTF.

The chain uses TRBV6-6 and TRBJ1-1; 8 bases line up with TRBD1. This CDR3 is 13 amino acids long. V shed 4 bases and J 6 bases; nucleotides not matched to a gene: 4. Germline loops: CDR1 MNHNY, CDR2 SVGAGI (reference sequence). DNA for the CDR3: TGTGCCAGCAGTTCAGGGGGCATCGCTGAAGCTTTCTTT. Its protein product is CASSSGGIAEAFF.

The chain uses TRBV7-8 and TRBJ2-7; 7 bases agree with TRBD2. V shed 5 bases and J 7 bases; nucleotides not matched to a gene: 8. CDR1 is SGHVS, CDR2 FQNEAQ, per germline. The CDR3 spans 13 residues. The CDR3 protein is CASSPHRGGEQYF. As DNA, the CDR3 is TGTGCCAGCAGCCCCCATAGGGGAGGGGAGCAGTACTTC.

The rearrangement uses TRBV7-2 and TRBJ2-7; D ambiguous. Germline V gene sequence: CDR1 SGHTA, CDR2 FQGNSA. The CDR3 has 16 amino acids. V lost 1 base and J lost 2, with 15 bases in between. The CDR3 region is CASSLVGSPPTYEQYF. CDR3 coding DNA: TGTGCCAGCAGCTTAGTGGGCAGCCCACCGACCTACGAGCAGTACTTC.

The CDR3 DNA follows: TGCGCCAGCATAGGGGGAACCTACGAGCAGTACTTC. Translation gives CASIGGTYEQYF. This chain uses TRBV5-1 with TRBJ2-7; D is perhaps TRBD1 (6 bases). The CDR3 loop spans 12 amino acids. The germline V gene has CDR1 SGHRS and CDR2 YFSETQ. Trimming took off 6 bases at V and 2 bases at J, with 9 bases between the two ends.

This clone was observed a single time. This chain joins TRBV6-5 and TRBJ1-5; weak D call: TRBD1 (6 bases). The CDR3 has 15 amino acids. Germline lookup yields CDR1 MNHEY and CDR2 SVGAGI. V dropped 2 bases and J dropped 1 base, with 9 bases sitting between them. The CDR3 region is CASSYSGGSNQPQHF. The CDR3 DNA follows: TGTGCCAGCAGTTACAGCGGGGGCAGCAATCAGCCCCAGCATTTT.

V usage is TRBV6-5 and J usage is TRBJ2-3; the D is unclear. Germline CDR1 and CDR2: MNHEY and SVGAGI. The CDR3 has 15 residues. V was cut by 2 bases and J by 2 bases, with 11 bases left in between. The CDR3 loop is CASSYALTYTDTQYF. Written as DNA, the CDR3 is TGTGCCAGCAGTTACGCCTTAACATACACAGATACGCAGTATTTT.

This clone was counted a single time. Other DNA sequences in the same sample also yield this CDR3. The chain combines TRBV4-3 with TRBJ2-1; 11 nucleotides align to TRBD2. The CDR3 length is 15 residues. Germline V gives CDR1 LGHNA, CDR2 YSLEER. The trim removed 4 bases at V and 3 bases at J, leaving 2 bases unmatched. The CDR3 region is CASSPGLAGYNEQFF. CDR3 in DNA: TGCGCCAGCAGCCCAGGACTAGCGGGCTACAATGAGCAGTTCTTC.

The rearrangement uses TRBV9 and TRBJ1-4, with unresolved D. The CDR3 is 14 residues long. Trimming shortened V by 0 bases and J by 6 bases, and 9 bases separated the two germline ends. Germline V CDR1 and CDR2: SGDLS, YYNGEE. The CDR3: CASSVGGYDEKLFF. The CDR3 DNA follows: TGTGCCAGCAGCGTAGGAGGGTATGATGAAAAACTGTTTTTT.

The chain employs TRBV29-1 and TRBJ2-1, with a possible D match to TRBD2 (5 bases). V gave up 7 bases and J gave up 6 bases, with 16 bases separating them. The CDR3 covers 13 residues. CDR1 and CDR2 (germline): SQVTM, ANQGSEA. The CDR3 DNA follows: TGCAGCGCTAGCTACCCCGGAAGCAATGAGCAGTTCTTC. Translated, it gives CSASYPGSNEQFF.

The sample holds one count of this clone. V gene TRBV28 combines with J gene TRBJ1-4, with 7 bases identical to TRBD1. Unmatched junction bases numbered 4, after V lost 5 bases and J lost 4 bases. The CDR3 runs 14 residues. CDR1 MDHEN and CDR2 SYDVKM come from the germline V gene. Here the CDR3 reads CASSIQGINEKLFF. The DNA for the CDR3 is TGTGCCAGCAGTATACAGGGGATTAATGAAAAACTGTTTTTT.

The chain carries TRBV27 and TRBJ2-6, with D possibly TRBD1 on 6 matching bases. V was clipped by 8 bases and J by 4 bases, with 12 bases between them. This CDR3 region has 14 residues. Germline V gives CDR1 MNHEY, CDR2 SMNVEV (reference sequence). CDR3 region: CASSRGGGANVLTF. In DNA, the CDR3 is TGTGCCAGCTCCAGGGGTGGCGGGGCCAACGTCCTGACTTTC.

This chain joins TRBV6-5 and TRBJ1-2; D is perhaps TRBD1 (6 bases). Germline V gives CDR1 MNHEY, CDR2 SVGAGI. V was cut by 5 bases and J by 5 bases, with 12 bases left in between. This CDR3 contains 13 residues. CDR3 DNA: TGTGCCAGCAGTCTGTCGGGGACATATGGCTACACCTTC. This codes for CASSLSGTYGYTF.

This chain uses TRBV7-9 with TRBJ2-3; D gene unclear. From germline, CDR1 is SEHNR and CDR2 FQNEAQ (reference sequence). V was pared by 3 bases and J by 3 bases, with 10 bases between. The CDR3 covers 14 residues. In DNA form, the CDR3 reads TGTGCCAGCAGCTTCGTATTAGAGACAGATACGCAGTATTTT. This gives the protein CASSFVLETDTQYF.

This CDR3 reads CASTAGGAMYEQFF. CDR3 coding DNA: TGTGCCAGCACGGCGGGAGGGGCTATGTATGAGCAGTTCTTC. This chain connects TRBV6-5 to TRBJ2-1; 9 bases line up with TRBD2. This CDR3 contains 14 residues. V shed 7 bases, J shed 8 bases, and the junction held 9 bases outside the gene matches. Germline CDR1 and CDR2: MNHEY and SVGAGI.

CDR3 sequence: CASSYSDTPGELFF. The CDR3, as DNA: TGTGCCAGCAGTTACTCTGACACACCGGGGGAGCTGTTTTTT. The V call is TRBV6-5, the J call TRBJ2-2; unclear D gene. The ends were cut back, 0 bases at V and 8 bases at J, with 10 bases in the middle. Per the germline V gene, CDR1 is MNHEY and CDR2 is SVGAGI. The CDR3 has 14 residues.

The V call is TRBV6-5, the J call TRBJ2-1; 13 bases are shared with TRBD2. CDR3 length: 15 residues. V shed 5 bases and J 12 bases; nucleotides not matched to a gene: 10. In germline, CDR1 is MNHEY, CDR2 SVGAGI. This CDR3 is CASSNRLAGGSGQFF. DNA of the CDR3: TGTGCCAGCAGTAACCGACTAGCGGGAGGATCAGGGCAGTTCTTC.

The chain links TRBV7-9 to TRBJ1-2, with D possibly TRBD1 on 5 matching bases. V was clipped by 5 bases and J by 0 bases, with 13 bases between them. This CDR3 region has 15 residues. Germline assignment: CDR1 SEHNR and CDR2 FQNEAQ (reference sequence). The CDR3 bases are TGTGCCAGCAGCGAGGAAGGGGCAGCTAACTATGGCTACACCTTC. Its translation is CASSEEGAANYGYTF.

This chain joins TRBV27 and TRBJ2-1; 14 nucleotides match TRBD2. Trimming removed 2 bases from V and 1 base from J; junction bases left unmatched: 13. The CDR3 is made up of 21 amino acids. The germline V gene has CDR1 MNHEY and CDR2 SMNVEV (reference sequence). The CDR3 spells CASSLAFPGLAGVGSYNEQFF. CDR3 sequence (DNA): TGTGCCAGCAGTTTAGCCTTCCCGGGACTAGCGGGAGTTGGATCCTACAATGAGCAGTTCTTC.

The chain couples TRBV15 to TRBJ2-7, with 10 bases lining up with TRBD2. The CDR3 is made up of 17 amino acids. Germline V gene lookup returns CDR1 LNHNV and CDR2 YYDKDF (reference sequence). Trimming took 0 bases from V and 2 from J; bases not matched to a gene: 7. CDR3 sequence reads: CATSRDRAGGITYEQYF. In nucleotides, the CDR3 is TGTGCCACCAGCAGAGATAGAGCGGGAGGGATTACCTACGAGCAGTACTTC.

In nucleotides, the CDR3 is TGCGCCAGCAGCTTACAGACCTCAAACTATGGCTACACCTTC. Its translation: CASSLQTSNYGYTF. V gene TRBV5-1 combines with J gene TRBJ1-2; D uncertain. CDR3 length: 14 amino acids. Germline loops: CDR1 SGHRS, CDR2 YFSETQ. The ends were cut back, 2 bases at V and 2 bases at J, with 10 bases in the middle.

CDR3 in amino acids: CASSPLRTGNTIYF. The CDR3 nucleotides read TGTGCCAGCAGCCCCCTTAGAACTGGAAACACCATATATTTT. The genes are TRBV6-5 and TRBJ1-3; D is unclear. Germline assignment: CDR1 MNHEY and CDR2 SVGAGI. The CDR3 contains 14 residues. With 6 bases removed from V and 2 bases from J, the gap between germline ends came to 11 bases.

The rearrangement joins TRBV2 to TRBJ2-3, with D perhaps TRBD2 (6 bases). The germline CDR1 and CDR2 sequences are SNHLY and FYNNEI. Trimming stripped 7 bases from V and 1 base from J, with 21 bases between. The CDR3 has 17 amino acids. CDR3 sequence (DNA): TGTGCCAGCACCTTATGGAGGGACTTTAAACGCACAGATACGCAGTATTTT. Translated, it gives CASTLWRDFKRTDTQYF.

V gene TRBV19 combines with J gene TRBJ2-1, with 12 bases identical to TRBD2. Per the germline V gene, CDR1 is LNHDA and CDR2 is SQIVND (reference sequence). V shed 4 bases and J 4 bases; nucleotides not matched to a gene: 2. The CDR3 is made up of 15 amino acids. The CDR3 is CASSTTSGSYNEQFF. For the CDR3, the DNA is TGTGCCAGTAGTACGACTAGCGGGAGTTACAATGAGCAGTTCTTC.